The next 7 T cell receptor beta chains were all read from a single sample in a study of T-cell reconstitution after alpha-beta-depleted transplantation in children. TCRbeta library preparation incorporated unique molecular identifiers. TCRdb independently ran MiXCR on the PCR reads; one entry per CDR3 protein. The table lists fewer than 550,000 distinct CDR3 sequences, roughly 10% of them singletons. The sample was PBMCs, mostly from graft donor cells, taken 180 days after TCRalphabeta/CD19-depleted stem cell transplant. The receptors come from a female patient aged 2-15 years who had a stem cell transplant for aplastic anemia, so the T cells may come from the graft donor.

V and J are TRBV15 and TRBJ2-7; the D is unclear. The ends were cut back, 3 bases at V and 3 bases at J, with 9 bases in the middle. Germline CDR1 reads LNHNV; CDR2 reads YYDKDF (reference sequence). This CDR3 contains 13 residues. The CDR3 here is CATSRSTFYEQYV. The CDR3 DNA sequence: TGTGCCACCAGCAGGTCGACTTTCTACGAGCAGTACGTC.

With respect to this clonotype: The junction does not match germline at one end; this may be a read error. V usage is TRBV9 and J usage is TRBJ1-2; the match to TRBD1 covers 7 bases. Germline V lookup: CDR1 SGDLS, CDR2 YYNGEE. This CDR3 is 13 amino acids long. In nucleotides, the CDR3 is TGTGCCAGCAGTGTAGGCACAGGGGTTGGCTACACCTTC. This gives the protein CASSVGTGVGYTF.

This clonotype was recorded a few times. The chain links TRBV7-8 to TRBJ1-2, with 7 bases matching TRBD1. The CDR3 is made up of 16 amino acids. Losses at the gene ends were 3 bases for V and 4 bases for J; bases not matched to a gene: 11. CDR1 and CDR2 from the germline V gene are SGHVS and FQNEAQ. CDR3 DNA: TGTGCCAGCAGCTTCCAGACAGGGTCTTTGCTCTATGGCTACACCTTC. Translating gives CASSFQTGSLLYGYTF.

This clonotype was observed a handful of times. This rearrangement joins TRBV5-1 to TRBJ2-7; 11 bases are shared with TRBD1. Unmatched junction bases numbered 1, after V lost 0 bases and J lost 2 bases. The CDR3 runs 15 residues. Germline CDR1 is SGHRS and CDR2 is YFSETQ. Here the CDR3 reads CASSLGTGGPYEQYV. CDR3 DNA sequence: TGCGCCAGCAGCTTGGGGACAGGGGGCCCCTACGAGCAGTACGTC.

The table lists this clonotype with many counts. The chain combines TRBV24-1 with TRBJ2-1, with D perhaps matching TRBD1 or TRBD2 (5 bases each). There are 15 residues in the CDR3. Germline V CDR1 and CDR2: KGHDR, SFDVKD. Trimming removed 9 bases from V and 4 bases from J, with 18 bases in between. The CDR3 sequence is CATAPRDPFYNEQFF. The DNA of the CDR3 is TGTGCCACCGCACCCCGGGACCCTTTTTACAATGAGCAGTTCTTC.

There are many counts of this clonotype. This rearrangement joins TRBV7-2 to TRBJ1-1; D remains unclear. From germline, CDR1 is SGHTA and CDR2 FQGNSA. CDR3 size: 13 residues. V was pared by 1 base and J by 5 bases, with 8 bases between. The CDR3 sequence: CASSLVPVTEAFF. The CDR3 coding sequence is TGTGCCAGCAGCTTAGTACCGGTTACTGAAGCTTTCTTT.

The chain joins TRBV6-1 to TRBJ2-7, with 11 positions matching TRBD2. In germline, CDR1 is MNHNS, CDR2 SASEGT. J lost 5 bases, V lost 4 bases, and 4 bases had no gene match. The CDR3 spans 14 residues. The CDR3 nucleotides read TGTGCCAGCAGTGCTCTGACTAGCGGGAACGAGCAGTACGTC. Translated: CASSALTSGNEQYV.